The 28 T cell receptor beta chains below all came from one sample that was sequenced in a study of a mutant IDH1 vaccine in newly diagnosed glioma. The antigens for these receptors are not known. Time point described: week 35, safety follow-up. The vaccine gave 300 ug of a 20-mer mutant IDH1 peptide subcutaneously per dose. Sequencing used immunoSEQ multiplex PCR; TCRdb keeps in-frame clones, though not all of them. The sample has roughly 32,000 clones, around three quarters seen once. The source was PBMCs, collected from a glioma patient whose treatment included an IDH1 peptide vaccine. These receptor sequences come from a woman in her 30s with glioma. Some clones in this sample may be carry-over from other donors' samples.

J is TRBJ2-1 and V is TRBV15; no firm D call. V lost 0 bases, J lost 10 bases, and 4 bases lay in between. This CDR3 has 11 residues. Per germline, CDR1 LNHNV and CDR2 YYDKDF (reference sequence). CDR3 bases: TGTGCCACCAGCAGAGAGGGGGAGCAGTTCTTC. Its translation is CATSREGEQFF.

The chain combines TRBV5-8 with TRBJ2-1, with D possibly being TRBD2 (5 bases). The CDR3 is 13 amino acids. CDR1 and CDR2 from the germline V gene are SGHTS and YDEGEE. Trimming removed 3 bases at V and 6 bases at J, with 10 bases between. The CDR3 DNA follows: TGTGCCAGCAGCTCGAGGGTTGTCAATGAGCAGTTCTTC. Translation gives CASSSRVVNEQFF.

The V call is TRBV6-6, the J call TRBJ1-2; 7 bases are a match to TRBD1. Germline CDR1 and CDR2: MNHNY and SVGAGI (reference sequence). The trim removed 6 bases at V and 0 bases at J, leaving 4 bases unmatched. The CDR3 has 14 residues. The CDR3 nucleotides read TGTGCCAGCAGATTGACAGGGTCTAACTATGGCTACACCTTC. Its translation is CASRLTGSNYGYTF.

This chain joins TRBV6-1 and TRBJ2-1; D possibly corresponds to TRBD1 (6 bases). V was clipped by 2 bases and J by 9 bases, with 14 bases between them. CDR1 is MNHNS, CDR2 SASEGT, per germline. This CDR3 spans 14 amino acids. CDR3 region: CASSETRGLSEQFF. The CDR3, as DNA: TGTGCCAGCAGTGAAACCAGGGGCCTTAGTGAGCAGTTCTTC.

V and J are TRBV29-1 and TRBJ2-4; TRBD1 matches at 10 bases. With 0 bases clipped from V and 3 bases from J, the junction kept 5 bases outside the gene matches. The CDR3 totals 16 residues. From germline, CDR1 is SQVTM and CDR2 ANQGSEA. The DNA of the CDR3 is TGCAGCGTTGAAGAGGGACAGGGGATGGGCAAAAACATTCAGTACTTC. Translated: CSVEEGQGMGKNIQYF.

This chain links TRBV9 with TRBJ2-7; 9 nucleotides align to TRBD1. With V trimmed by 3 bases and J by 2 bases, 3 bases remained unmatched. Germline V gene sequence: CDR1 SGDLS, CDR2 YYNGEE. The CDR3 has 14 amino acids. The CDR3 DNA reads as TGTGCCAGCAGCGCCGGGGACAGGGCCTACGAGCAGTACTTC. This sequence encodes CASSAGDRAYEQYF.

The V call is TRBV30, the J call TRBJ2-3; D gene uncertain. Trimming cost V 4 bases and J 0 bases, with 14 bases left between them. CDR1 and CDR2 from the germline V gene are GTSNPN and SVGIG (reference sequence). The CDR3 extends over 15 amino acids. CDR3: CAWTFGSRSTDTQYF. DNA for the CDR3: TGTGCCTGGACTTTCGGTAGCAGAAGCACAGATACGCAGTATTTT.

This chain uses TRBV7-9 with TRBJ1-1; D remains ambiguous. This CDR3 has 13 residues. V lost 8 bases and J lost 1, with 11 bases in between. The germline V gene encodes CDR1 SEHNR and CDR2 FQNEAQ (reference sequence). CDR3 amino acids: CASGGAKNTEAFF. In DNA, the CDR3 is TGTGCCAGCGGCGGAGCCAAGAACACTGAAGCTTTCTTT.

This chain uses TRBV7-9 with TRBJ2-1; the match to TRBD2 covers 7 bases. This CDR3 has 14 amino acids. Trimming cost V 10 bases and J 5 bases; bases outside gene matches: 11. The germline CDR1 and CDR2 sequences are SEHNR and FQNEAQ (reference sequence). The CDR3 here is CAIPRTRRDNEQFF. Here the CDR3 DNA reads TGTGCCATCCCTAGGACTAGAAGGGACAATGAGCAGTTCTTC.

J is TRBJ2-7 and V is TRBV19; 7 nucleotides match TRBD2. Germline V gene sequence: CDR1 LNHDA, CDR2 SQIVND (reference sequence). The CDR3 extends over 12 amino acids. V trimming: 3 bases; J trimming: 9 bases; junction bases outside the gene matches: 5. The CDR3 is CASSIGTMGQYF. The DNA of the CDR3 is TGTGCCAGTAGTATCGGGACTATGGGGCAGTACTTC.

V and J are TRBV27 and TRBJ2-7; 11 positions match TRBD1. Germline V gene data show CDR1 as MNHEY and CDR2 as SMNVEV (reference sequence). CDR3 size: 15 residues. Losses at the gene ends were 2 bases for V and 4 bases for J; bases not matched to a gene: 4. The CDR3 loop is CASSLGQGAGYEQYF. The CDR3 DNA reads TGTGCCAGCAGTTTAGGACAGGGGGCCGGGTACGAGCAGTACTTC.

The chain is built from TRBV7-9 and TRBJ1-5; TRBD1 is a possible D gene (5 bases). V was pared by 5 bases and J by 11 bases, with 16 bases between. The CDR3 totals 13 residues. From germline, CDR1 is SEHNR and CDR2 FQNEAQ (reference sequence). CDR3 amino acids: CASSDYRDQAQHF. Here the CDR3 DNA reads TGTGCCAGCAGCGATTATAGGGACCAGGCCCAGCATTTT.

The rearrangement uses TRBV28 and TRBJ2-6, with no clear D. Per germline, CDR1 MDHEN and CDR2 SYDVKM. The CDR3 covers 14 residues. V was shortened by 6 bases and J by 4 bases, with 10 bases between the two germline ends. The CDR3 loop is CASSPAEGANVLTF. CDR3 nucleotides: TGTGCCAGCAGCCCCGCGGAAGGGGCCAACGTCCTGACTTTC.

The CDR3 nucleotides read TGTGCCAGCAGCTTAGAGGGCAGGGGATCCTACGAGCAGTACTTC. Residues: CASSLEGRGSYEQYF. The chain employs TRBV7-9 and TRBJ2-7; D is perhaps TRBD1 (6 bases). CDR1 SEHNR and CDR2 FQNEAQ come from the germline V gene (reference sequence). This CDR3 spans 15 amino acids. The V end lost 1 base, the J end lost 1 base, and 11 bases lay between the germline ends.

The CDR3 bases are TGTGCCAGCAGCCAGGGGGGTCGAGGGGCGAGCAATCAGCCCCAGCATTTT. Protein: CASSQGGRGASNQPQHF. The J gene is TRBJ1-5, the V gene TRBV7-9; TRBD1 matches 7 bases. Germline V lookup: CDR1 SEHNR, CDR2 FQNEAQ (reference sequence). Trimming removed 5 bases from V and 1 base from J; junction bases left unmatched: 11. This CDR3 has 17 residues.

On this clone itself: The same CDR3 is also encoded by other DNA sequences in this sample. This chain uses TRBV5-1 with TRBJ2-5, with 7 bases matching TRBD1. The CDR3 extends over 14 amino acids. In germline, CDR1 is SGHRS, CDR2 YFSETQ. Losses at the gene ends were 0 bases for V and 5 bases for J; bases not matched to a gene: 4. CDR3 residues: CASSLGQGRETQYF. Here the CDR3 DNA reads TGCGCCAGCAGCTTGGGACAGGGAAGGGAGACCCAGTACTTC.

The table lists this clone with a count of one. The J gene is TRBJ2-3, the V gene TRBV18; D is uncertain. Per germline, CDR1 KGHSH and CDR2 LQKENI. V was cut by 8 bases and J by 0 bases, with 6 bases left in between. The CDR3 sequence is 12 residues long. The CDR3 coding sequence is TGTGCCAGCCGTGACAGCACAGATACGCAGTATTTT. Its translation is CASRDSTDTQYF.

CDR3 sequence (DNA): TGTGCCAGCAGCTTAGCGTTGGTCAGGGATGAAAAACTGTTTTTT. Its translation is CASSLALVRDEKLFF. The chain couples TRBV7-6 to TRBJ1-4, with D maybe TRBD1 (5 bases). In germline, CDR1 is SGHVS, CDR2 FNYEAQ. V was shortened by 0 bases and J by 6 bases, with 11 bases between the two germline ends. The CDR3 contains 15 residues.

This clone was found a few times. This rearrangement joins TRBV2 to TRBJ1-1; no clear D. CDR1 and CDR2 from the germline V gene are SNHLY and FYNNEI. The CDR3 contains 11 residues. V was clipped by 3 bases and J by 2 bases, with 1 base between them. The chain's CDR3 is CASSDNTEAFF. The CDR3 DNA reads TGTGCCAGCAGTGATAACACTGAAGCTTTCTTT.

This clone has more than one count but fewer than ten. The chain is built from TRBV2 and TRBJ1-4; D unresolved. Germline CDR1 SNHLY, CDR2 FYNNEI. This CDR3 contains 15 residues. V lost 4 bases and J lost 7, with 16 bases in between. CDR3 DNA sequence: TGTGCCAGCAGTGTGACGAAGGGATTGGGTGAAAAACTGTTTTTT. It specifies CASSVTKGLGEKLFF.

This chain connects TRBV2 to TRBJ1-3; the D gene is possibly TRBD1 (5 bases). CDR3 length equals 13 residues. V was shortened by 4 bases and J by 2 bases, with 6 bases between the two germline ends. Germline values: CDR1 SNHLY, CDR2 FYNNEI. The CDR3 loop is CASSGGAGNTIYF. CDR3 nucleotide sequence: TGTGCCAGCAGTGGAGGGGCTGGAAACACCATATATTTT. Based on the CDR3 plus reference TRBV2 and TRBJ1-3, the full variable domain is EPEVTQTPSHQVTQMGQEVILRCVPISNHLYFYWYRQILGQKVEFLVSFYNNEISEKSEIFDDQFSVERPDGSNFTLKIRSTKLEDSAMYFCASSGGAGNTIYFGEGSWLTVV.

This clone is medium-sized (0.01 to 0.1%) in the sample. The same CDR3 is also encoded by other DNA sequences in this sample. The chain links TRBV2 to TRBJ1-2, with D possibly TRBD1 on 6 matching bases. V was pared by 3 bases and J by 5 bases, with 13 bases between. This CDR3 region has 14 residues. Germline assignment: CDR1 SNHLY and CDR2 FYNNEI. CDR3 loop: CASSEGAGVYGYTF. In DNA, the CDR3 is TGTGCCAGCAGTGAGGGGGCGGGGGTTTATGGCTACACCTTC.

The chain links TRBV11-3 to TRBJ2-3; TRBD2 matches 14 bases. V shed 5 bases, J shed 4 bases, and the junction held 2 bases outside the gene matches. This CDR3 contains 15 residues. CDR1 and CDR2 (germline): SGHNT, YENEEA. The CDR3 here is CASSPGLAGADTQYF. DNA for the CDR3: TGTGCCAGCAGCCCGGGACTAGCGGGAGCAGATACGCAGTATTTT.

DNA for the CDR3: TGTGCCAGCAGTTTACCGGGGGGCGAGCAGTACTTC. This codes for CASSLPGGEQYF. The chain couples TRBV27 to TRBJ2-7, with 7 bases lining up with TRBD2. The CDR3 loop spans 12 amino acids. Trimming removed 2 bases from V and 6 bases from J; junction bases left unmatched: 1. CDR1 is MNHEY, CDR2 SMNVEV, per germline (reference sequence).

The table lists this clone with a count of one. The chain carries TRBV10-3 and TRBJ2-1, with 12 bases that match TRBD2. The V gene's germline CDR1 is ENHRY and CDR2 SYGVKD. Trimming at V came to 3 bases and at J to 5 bases, leaving 5 bases not matched to a gene. The CDR3 is 16 residues long. The CDR3 nucleotides are TGTGCCATCAGTGAACTAGCGGGAGGTGGGGACAATGAGCAGTTCTTC. This encodes CAISELAGGGDNEQFF.

The rearrangement joins TRBV5-6 to TRBJ2-7; D may be TRBD1 (6 bases). The CDR3 contains 13 residues. Germline CDR1 and CDR2: SGHDT and YYEEEE. V shed 2 bases and J shed 5 bases, with 11 bases lying between them. CDR3 in DNA: TGTGCCAGCAGCTTAGGCGCAGGGGACGAGCAGTACTTC. It encodes CASSLGAGDEQYF.

This chain links TRBV6-6 with TRBJ1-5; D call uncertain. The CDR3 is 14 residues long. Per germline, CDR1 MNHNY and CDR2 SVGAGI (reference sequence). V was trimmed by 4 bases and J by 0 bases, leaving 7 bases between them. CDR3 sequence reads: CASSWTVSNQPQHF. CDR3 bases: TGTGCCAGCAGTTGGACGGTTAGCAATCAGCCCCAGCATTTT.

V gene TRBV9 combines with J gene TRBJ2-1, with a possible D match to TRBD2 (5 bases). Germline V gene data show CDR1 as SGDLS and CDR2 as YYNGEE. This CDR3 is built from 13 residues. Trimming pared 3 bases from V and 9 bases from J, leaving 13 bases between. For the CDR3, the DNA is TGTGCCAGCAGCGGGTCCGGAGGAGGTGAGCAGTTCTTC. Translated, it gives CASSGSGGGEQFF.